Listed below are T cell receptor beta chains from one sample, sequenced in a study of blood T cell repertoires in COVID-19. Method: immunoSEQ multiplex PCR; TCRdb's copy keeps in-frame clones and lacks some. The table has about 43,000 clones, roughly 89% seen once; the top ten hold 7.5% to 10%. The source material was peripheral blood. The receptor set was obtained from a man between 60 and 75 years old with active COVID-19. The CDR3 runs from the conserved cysteine through the conserved F or W. The D gene is left open where the match is weak. Size tells how often a clone was seen (once, few, many) or the class of an expanded clone, and some rows leave it out.

D gene	J gene	clone size	V gene	CDR3 DNA	CDR3 protein
-	TRBJ1-3	-	TRBV7-9	TGTGCCAGCATTCGGGACTCTGGAAACACCATATATTTT	CASIRDSGNTIYF
-	TRBJ1-6	once	TRBV11-1	TGTGCCAGCAGCTTTGGCTTCCTAGAAGGTTCACCCCTCCACTTT	CASSFGFLEGSPLHF
TRBD1	TRBJ1-3	-	TRBV2	TGTGCCAGCAGTGAGGCAGGGGGTTTCTCTGGAAACACCATATATTTT	CASSEAGGFSGNTIYF
-	TRBJ1-5	-	TRBV15	TGTGCCACCAGCAGAGTGAACAGATATAGCAATCAGCCCCAGCATTTT	CATSRVNRYSNQPQHF
TRBD1	TRBJ1-2	-	TRBV30	TGTGCCGGGACCCGGAGACAGGGTTCCCTGGAGGGCTACACCTTC	CAGTRRQGSLEGYTF
TRBD1	TRBJ2-1	-	TRBV9	TGTGCCAGCAGCGATACAGGGGGTAGGGATGAGCAGTTCTTC	CASSDTGGRDEQFF
TRBD2	TRBJ2-7	once	TRBV6-5	TGTGCCAGCAGTCCGGGACTAGCGTCGCCGGGGCAGTACTTC	CASSPGLASPGQYF
TRBD2	TRBJ2-1	-	TRBV2	TGTGCCAGCAACGGACTAGCGGGAGGTAATGAGCAGTTCTTC	CASNGLAGGNEQFF
-	TRBJ1-4	-	TRBV5-1	TGCGCCAGCAGCCCCGGGTCCAAGGGGAATGAAAAACTGTTTTTT	CASSPGSKGNEKLFF
TRBD1	TRBJ1-6	-	TRBV25-1	TGTGCCAGCAGTGACGGTCACAGGGGATATTCACCCCTCCACTTT	CASSDGHRGYSPLHF
TRBD2	TRBJ2-1	-	TRBV10-2	TGCGCCAGCAGATCCGGAGCGGGAGACCTCTACAATGAGCAGTTCTTC	CASRSGAGDLYNEQFF
-	TRBJ2-5	-	TRBV5-1	TGCGCCAGCAGCTTGTCACGGTACCAAGAGACCCAGTACTTC	CASSLSRYQETQYF
TRBD1	TRBJ2-2	-	TRBV2	TGTGCCATTACACCGGGACAGGCGAACACCGGGGAGCTGTTTTTT	CAITPGQANTGELFF
TRBD1	TRBJ2-7	-	TRBV4-1	TGCGCCAGCAGTCGACAGGGGTCCTACGAGCAGTACTTC	CASSRQGSYEQYF
-	TRBJ2-1	-	TRBV9	TGTGCCAGCAGCGTAGCAGGGTGGCAGACCAATGAGCAGTTCTTC	CASSVAGWQTNEQFF
-	TRBJ2-7	once	TRBV21-1	TGTGCCAGCAGAAGCGGGAGCTACGAGCAGTACTTC	CASRSGSYEQYF
-	TRBJ2-1	-	TRBV6-2/TRBV6-3	TGTGCCAGCAGCCCCGAGTTTGAGGTCAATGAGCAGTTCTTC	CASSPEFEVNEQFF
-	TRBJ2-6	-	TRBV15	TGTGCCACCAGCAGATTAGAGTCTGGGGCCAACGTCCTGACTTTC	CATSRLESGANVLTF
-	TRBJ2-7	once	TRBV5-4	TGTGCCAGCAGCTCCGGGACTTACTCCTACGAGCAGTACTTC	CASSSGTYSYEQYF
-	TRBJ2-3	-	TRBV7-9	TGTGCCAGCAGCCGTTTGGCAGGAATCCGGACAGATACGCAGTATTTT	CASSRLAGIRTDTQYF
TRBD2	TRBJ2-1	once	TRBV7-9	TGTGCCAGCAGCTCCTTGGTTTGGGACTATGATCTCAATGAGCAGTTCTTC	CASSSLVWDYDLNEQFF
-	TRBJ2-2	medium-sized	TRBV7-2	TGTGCCAGCAGCTTAGAAGGGACTGAAGTCGTGGAGCTGTTTTTT	CASSLEGTEVVELFF
-	TRBJ1-5	once	TRBV9	TGTGCCAGCAGCGTAGCTGAGTATCAGCCCCAGCATTTT	CASSVAEYQPQHF
-	TRBJ2-1	-	TRBV15	TGTGCCACCAGCAGAGACCCGGGAATTTCCTACAATGAGCAGTTCTTC	CATSRDPGISYNEQFF
TRBD1	TRBJ1-2	-	TRBV6-5	TGTGCCAGCAGTTACTCTCGGACAGGGGTTCTCTATGGCTACACCTTC	CASSYSRTGVLYGYTF
-	TRBJ1-2	-	TRBV10-2	TGCGCCAGCAGTGACCTCGGGGCTAACTATGGCTACACCTTC	CASSDLGANYGYTF